This is a list of T cell receptor beta chains from one sample in a study of identical twins. TCRdb processed the 5' RACE reads anew with MiXCR; each CDR3 protein has one entry. Among some 900,000 distinct CDR3 sequences, 12% were seen once, and the ten largest hold around 1.6%. This sample was also put to use in a study of yellow fever vaccine responses in identical twins.

Sequencing used PBMCs. These TCRs come from a young woman in good health. Each CDR3 is given with its conserved first and last residue. D genes are given only for firm matches.

TRBJ2-3 TRBV28 TRBD2 CASSLIGTSRADTQYF
TRBJ1-1 TRBV3-1 - CASSQVQGAEAFF
TRBJ2-3 TRBV7-8 TRBD2 CASSLTRAVAGGQDTQYF
TRBJ2-1 TRBV7-6 TRBD2 CASSTRTSGRNEQFF
TRBJ2-2 TRBV6-5 - CASSYSKSSSRNTGELFF
TRBJ1-5 TRBV10-3 - CAISGGLNQPQHF
TRBJ2-1 TRBV7-3 TRBD2 CASSLSGGFDEQFF
TRBJ1-5 TRBV6-1 TRBD1 CASKKGVGGPNQPQHF
TRBJ2-7 TRBV4-1 TRBD2 CASSRPTSGTYEQYF
TRBJ2-7 TRBV12-3/TRBV12-4 - CASRVASTYEQYF
TRBJ1-2 TRBV3-1 - CASSQRGWGDYGYTF
TRBJ2-7 TRBV2 - CATGTMSSYEQYF
TRBJ1-1 TRBV15 TRBD1 CATSRDRTGNTEAFF
TRBJ2-3 TRBV6-2/TRBV6-3 TRBD2 CASKPLGLAGAPSTDTQYF
TRBJ2-7 TRBV25-1 - CASSAGGPYEQYF
TRBJ1-2 TRBV7-9 - CASSLVLEGYTF
TRBJ1-1 TRBV19 - CASSWGRSRTEAFF
TRBJ2-7 TRBV28 TRBD1 CASSSATGVDHEQYF
TRBJ2-7 TRBV5-1 TRBD1 CASSFRQGFNEQYF
TRBJ1-2 TRBV5-1 - CASSPVASLGDGYTF
TRBJ1-2 TRBV12-3/TRBV12-4 - CASSLADSTNYGYTF
TRBJ2-5 TRBV4-1 TRBD1 CASSQVDRDQETQYF
TRBJ2-1 TRBV29-1 TRBD2 CSVPAPGLAAISSYNEQFF
TRBJ1-1 TRBV7-9 - CASSSLRQTNTEAFF
TRBJ2-7 TRBV20-1 - CSARGSALYEQYF
TRBJ1-2 TRBV11-2 - CASRRTDRGIRDYGYTF
TRBJ2-1 TRBV4-1 TRBD2 CASSQAAALAGGNEQFF
TRBJ2-1 TRBV5-1 TRBD2 CASSLASGSSYNEQFF
TRBJ2-1 TRBV7-9 - CASGGALWNEQFF
TRBJ2-5 TRBV4-2 TRBD2 CASSTSGTSGQETQYF
TRBJ2-1 TRBV20-1 TRBD2 CSAETSGNLNEQFF
TRBJ1-4 TRBV24-1 - CATSDRHDLNEKLFF
TRBJ2-1 TRBV3-1 TRBD2 CASSRGPGLAGNEQFF
TRBJ2-1 TRBV12-3/TRBV12-4 TRBD2 CASSFTSGGAPYNEQFF
TRBJ2-7 TRBV20-1 TRBD1 CSTGQGPYEQYF
TRBJ2-3 TRBV7-9 TRBD2 CASSLRFLAGLDTQYF
TRBJ2-7 TRBV11-3 TRBD2 CASSWTSGNEQYF
TRBJ2-2 TRBV9 - CASSVAPTKTGELFF
TRBJ2-7 TRBV20-1 TRBD2 CSAGRLAGASEQYF
TRBJ2-1 TRBV20-1 TRBD2 CSARALAGGNEQFF
TRBJ2-1 TRBV29-1 - CSVELGAPNEQFF
TRBJ2-2 TRBV11-2 - CASSLRRLGGELFF
TRBJ2-4 TRBV5-1 - CASSPAGQKNIQYF
TRBJ2-5 TRBV14 - CASSHRAHQETQYF
TRBJ2-7 TRBV28 TRBD2 CASRVGLAGSYEQYF
TRBJ1-1 TRBV12-3/TRBV12-4 TRBD1 CASSKQGALAAFF
TRBJ2-1 TRBV27 TRBD2 CASTGSGRSNEQFF
TRBJ1-5 TRBV20-1 - CSVPDLTGNQPQHF
TRBJ2-3 TRBV5-1 TRBD2 CASSLLAGGLTDTQYF
TRBJ1-1 TRBV15 - CATSRDGNLNTEAFF
TRBJ2-7 TRBV3-1 TRBD1 CASSQELGTDYEQYF
TRBJ1-1 TRBV15 - CATSREGAVNTEAFF
TRBJ2-7 TRBV7-9 - CASSPTAGQYYEQYF
TRBJ2-3 TRBV6-2/TRBV6-3 - CASSYRGLRTDTQYF
TRBJ1-2 TRBV3-1 - CASSQQSTTNYGYTF